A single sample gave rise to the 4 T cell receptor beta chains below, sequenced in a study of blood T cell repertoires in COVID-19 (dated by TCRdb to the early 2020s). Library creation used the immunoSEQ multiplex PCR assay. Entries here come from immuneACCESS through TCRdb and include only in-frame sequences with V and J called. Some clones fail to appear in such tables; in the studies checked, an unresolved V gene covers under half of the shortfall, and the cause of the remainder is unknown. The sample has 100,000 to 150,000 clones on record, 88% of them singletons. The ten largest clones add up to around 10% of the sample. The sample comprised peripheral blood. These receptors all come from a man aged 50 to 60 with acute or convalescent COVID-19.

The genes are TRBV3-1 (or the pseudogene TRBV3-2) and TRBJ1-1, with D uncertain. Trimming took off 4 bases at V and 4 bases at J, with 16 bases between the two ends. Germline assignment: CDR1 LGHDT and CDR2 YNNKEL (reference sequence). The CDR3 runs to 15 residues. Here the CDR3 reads CASSPWAPHGTEAFF. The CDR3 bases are TGTGCCAGCAGCCCCTGGGCTCCCCATGGCACTGAAGCTTTCTTT.

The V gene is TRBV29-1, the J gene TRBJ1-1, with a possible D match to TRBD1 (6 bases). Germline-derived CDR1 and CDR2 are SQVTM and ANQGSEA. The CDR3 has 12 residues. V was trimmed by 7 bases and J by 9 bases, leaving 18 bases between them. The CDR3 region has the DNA TGCAGCGCCTCGGGACAACGAGGTAAAGCTTTCTTT. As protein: CSASGQRGKAFF.

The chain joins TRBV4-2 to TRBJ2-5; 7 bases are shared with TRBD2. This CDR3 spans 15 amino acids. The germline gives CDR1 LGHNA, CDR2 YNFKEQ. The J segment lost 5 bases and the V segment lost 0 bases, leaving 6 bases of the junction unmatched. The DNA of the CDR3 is TGTGCCAGCAGCCAAGATCAGCGGGGTCGGGAGACCCAGTACTTC. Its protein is CASSQDQRGRETQYF.

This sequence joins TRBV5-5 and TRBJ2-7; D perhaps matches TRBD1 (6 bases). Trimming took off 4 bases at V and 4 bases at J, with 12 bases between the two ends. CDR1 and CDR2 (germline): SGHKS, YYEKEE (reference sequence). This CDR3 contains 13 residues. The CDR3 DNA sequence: TGTGCCAGCAGCCGGCTACAGGGATACGAGCAGTACTTC. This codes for CASSRLQGYEQYF.